This passage covers 17 T cell receptor beta chains from one sample sequenced in a study of blood T cell repertoires in COVID-19. Using immunoSEQ multiplex PCR, the repertoire was profiled, and TCRdb retains in-frame clones only, with some absent. Of just over 35,000 clones in the sample, around nine tenths were seen once. Input material: peripheral blood. All receptors derive from a human donor in a cohort sampled during active COVID-19.

This clone turned up a few times. The chain is built from TRBV7-2 and TRBJ2-3, with 12 bases lining up with TRBD2. The V and J ends lost 1 base and 4 bases, in that order; junction bases with no gene match: 9. The CDR3 is 18 amino acids. Germline V CDR1 and CDR2: SGHTA, FQGNSA. CDR3 residues: CASSLVFRASGGADTQYF. In DNA form, the CDR3 reads TGTGCCAGCAGCTTAGTTTTTCGGGCTAGCGGGGGGGCAGATACGCAGTATTTT.

This clone was seen just once. The rearrangement uses TRBV3-1 (or the pseudogene TRBV3-2) and TRBJ1-1; 10 bases agree with TRBD1. Germline V gene lookup returns CDR1 LGHDT and CDR2 YNNKEL (reference sequence). This CDR3 is built from 15 residues. V trimming: 4 bases; J trimming: 3 bases; junction bases outside the gene matches: 5. CDR3 region: CASSLGQGGDTEAFF. DNA of the CDR3: TGTGCCAGCAGCCTCGGACAGGGGGGTGACACTGAAGCTTTCTTT.

V gene TRBV10-3 combines with J gene TRBJ1-2, with D unclear. The V end was cut by 3 bases, the J end by 4 bases, with 12 bases between. Per the germline V gene, CDR1 is ENHRY and CDR2 is SYGVKD. The CDR3 covers 14 residues. The CDR3 DNA reads TGTGCCATCAGTGAATGGGGAGAAGGCTATGGCTACACCTTC. It yields the protein CAISEWGEGYGYTF.

This clone came up a few times. The chain uses TRBV27 and TRBJ2-5, with D perhaps TRBD2 (5 bases). CDR1 is MNHEY, CDR2 SMNVEV, per germline (reference sequence). The CDR3 covers 14 residues. V was clipped by 5 bases and J by 1 base, with 11 bases between them. The DNA for the CDR3 is TGTGCCAGCAGTCCCCGGGATTTCCAAGAGACCCAGTACTTC. This encodes CASSPRDFQETQYF.

This chain connects TRBV11-2 to TRBJ1-2; D not certain. Trimming left V 5 bases short and J 8 bases short, with 12 bases between. Germline lookup yields CDR1 SGHAT and CDR2 FQNNGV. The CDR3 is 12 residues long. The CDR3 reads CASSPTAGGYTF. The CDR3 coding sequence is TGTGCCAGCAGCCCGACGGCGGGGGGCTACACCTTC.

This rearrangement joins TRBV15 to TRBJ2-7, with TRBD1 matching 7 bases. Germline V gene lookup returns CDR1 LNHNV and CDR2 YYDKDF (reference sequence). The CDR3 contains 13 residues. The trim removed 9 bases at V and 3 bases at J, leaving 8 bases unmatched. The chain's CDR3 is CATRDSLFYEQYF. In DNA form, the CDR3 reads TGTGCCACAAGGGACAGTCTGTTCTACGAGCAGTACTTC.

The J gene is TRBJ2-7, the V gene TRBV9, with 9 nucleotides matching TRBD1. The V segment lost 3 bases and the J segment 2 bases; nucleotides outside the gene matches: 15. CDR1 and CDR2 from the germline V gene are SGDLS and YYNGEE. CDR3 length equals 18 residues. The CDR3 here is CASSAQGAMEEMTYEQYF. For the CDR3, the DNA is TGTGCCAGCAGCGCACAGGGGGCGATGGAGGAAATGACCTACGAGCAGTACTTC.

The genes are TRBV7-9 and TRBJ2-3; unclear D gene. Germline CDR1 is SEHNR and CDR2 is FQNEAQ (reference sequence). Trimming removed 4 bases from V and 2 bases from J, with 13 bases in between. The CDR3 is 15 amino acids. This chain's CDR3 is CASSSPKAATDTQYF. CDR3 coding DNA: TGTGCCAGCAGCTCCCCCAAGGCGGCCACAGATACGCAGTATTTT.

This clone was counted a few times. At one end, the junction sequence differs from germline, possibly due to a read error. The chain is built from TRBV30 and TRBJ1-6, with 7 bases fitting TRBD1. In germline, CDR1 is GTSNPN, CDR2 SVGIG (reference sequence). The CDR3 contains 12 residues. In DNA form, the CDR3 reads TGTGCCTGGAGTGTGATGAGACAGGGAGTTTCCTTT. This sequence encodes CAWSVMRQGVSF.

The chain uses TRBV28 and TRBJ2-5, with 7 bases lining up with TRBD2. Germline-derived CDR1 and CDR2 are MDHEN and SYDVKM. CDR3 length equals 16 residues. The ends lost 6 bases at V and 2 bases at J; junction bases unmatched: 12. The CDR3 loop is CASSSGASGDQETQYF. CDR3 sequence (DNA): TGTGCCAGCAGCTCCGGGGCTAGCGGAGATCAAGAGACCCAGTACTTC.

The CDR3 loop is CASSYSKTGGLGYTF. CDR3 DNA: TGTGCCAGCAGTTACTCCAAGACAGGGGGCCTTGGCTACACCTTC. The gene calls are TRBV6-5 and TRBJ1-2; TRBD1 matches at 10 bases. This CDR3 contains 15 residues. V shed 0 bases, J shed 7 bases, and the junction held 5 bases outside the gene matches. Per the germline V gene, CDR1 is MNHEY and CDR2 is SVGAGI.

The chain links TRBV9 to TRBJ2-2; TRBD2 agrees at 9 bases. This CDR3 region has 14 residues. Per the germline V gene, CDR1 is SGDLS and CDR2 is YYNGEE. J was trimmed by 9 bases and V by 0 bases; bases with no gene match: 3. The CDR3 here is CASSVASGDRELFF. CDR3 bases: TGTGCCAGCAGCGTAGCTAGCGGGGACAGGGAGCTGTTTTTT.

The V call is TRBV5-1, the J call TRBJ1-4; 9 bases are a match to TRBD1. The germline V gene encodes CDR1 SGHRS and CDR2 YFSETQ. The CDR3 is made up of 15 amino acids. The ends lost 3 bases at V and 8 bases at J; junction bases unmatched: 8. DNA for the CDR3: TGCGCCAGCAGCTCCTGGACAGGGGTAGGGGAAAAACTGTTTTTT. Amino acid sequence: CASSSWTGVGEKLFF.

The chain recombines TRBV5-1 with TRBJ2-3; 9 bases match TRBD1. Germline V gene lookup returns CDR1 SGHRS and CDR2 YFSETQ. The V gene end was trimmed by 3 bases and the J gene end by 5 bases; junction bases not matched to a gene: 7. There are 15 residues in the CDR3. As DNA, the CDR3 is TGCGCCAGCAGCTGGGGGGACAGGGAAGGAGATACGCAGTATTTT. Its protein is CASSWGDREGDTQYF. Based on the CDR3 plus reference TRBV5-1 and TRBJ2-3, the full variable domain is KAGVTQTPRYLIKTRGQQVTLSCSPISGHRSVSWYQQTPGQGLQFLFEYFSETQRNKGNFPGRFSGRQFSNSRSEMNVSTLELGDSALYLCASSWGDREGDTQYFGPGTRLTVL.

The chain has TRBV5-1 and TRBJ2-6, with 12 nucleotides matching TRBD1. V gave up 2 bases and J gave up 0 bases; unmatched junction bases: 9. Per the germline V gene, CDR1 is SGHRS and CDR2 is YFSETQ. The CDR3 has 20 residues. The CDR3 nucleotides read TGCGCCAGCAGCTTTCTGGGACAGGGGGCTACAGACTCTGGGGCCAACGTCCTGACTTTC. Its protein product is CASSFLGQGATDSGANVLTF.

V usage is TRBV12-3 or TRBV12-4 and J usage is TRBJ2-7, with 8 bases fitting TRBD2. The CDR3 consists of 13 residues. Trimming at V came to 7 bases and at J to 2 bases, leaving 4 bases not matched to a gene. Here the CDR3 reads CASMRGAAYEQYF. CDR3 in DNA: TGTGCCAGCATGCGGGGGGCAGCCTACGAGCAGTACTTC.

The chain joins TRBV30 to TRBJ2-7, with D possibly matching TRBD1 (5 bases). The V gene's germline CDR1 is GTSNPN and CDR2 SVGIG (reference sequence). The CDR3 sequence is 12 residues long. Trimming left V 2 bases short and J 2 bases short, with 7 bases between. The CDR3 sequence is CAWSTGAYEQYF. DNA of the CDR3: TGTGCCTGGAGTACAGGAGCCTACGAGCAGTACTTC.